This TCR beta chain was obtained from a study of blood T cell repertoires in COVID-19 (dated by TCRdb to 2020 to 2022). A note on the overall study: Collaborator samples came from the United States, Italy and Spain and covered acute and convalescent phases of COVID-19. The prospective study material was composed of cDNA or gDNA derived from T cells, B-cell-depleted T cells, or PBMCs. The dataset comprised deeply sampled blood TCRbeta repertoires from subjects exposed to, actively infected with, or recovered from COVID-19. The repertoires were made available in a free public database intended to serve as a resource for research on the immune response to SARS-CoV-2. The samples were drawn from two sources: the first 160 participants of the ongoing ImmuneRACE study, and over 950 subjects contributed by 6 global collaborators. A de-identified subject ID, COVID-19 status, age in years and sex were almost always included in the sample metadata. Where available, HLA class I and class II types were obtained from metadata supplied by the sample provider rather than from assay-based typing. The study at large found these results: The amount of clinical and demographic metadata varied by source and participant and was provided uncurated.

Worth noting for this clone: It has no known antigen specificity. No much larger clone is present one base from it, and per-base qualities are unavailable.

V is pruned by 3 bases and J by 1 base, leaving 13 bases of the junction without a gene match. Counted from cysteine to phenylalanine, this CDR3 has 19 amino acids. Here the CDR3 DNA is all that survives: 57 bases in frame from base 1. The germline V gene (reference sequence) sets CDR1 to MNHEY and CDR2 to SMNVEV. Each collaborating institution followed its own protocols to collect whole blood in K2EDTA tubes. For TCRbeta analysis, collaborator samples were shipped as frozen whole blood, as isolated PBMCs, or as DNA extracted from either sample type. The immunoSEQ Assay, a bias-controlled multiplex PCR, was used to amplify TCRbeta CDR3 regions from genomic DNA. Processing in the source paper ran as follows. Nucleated cell counts per sample were estimated from amplification of reference gene primers within the assay. To quantify the absolute abundance of each unique TCRbeta CDR3 rearrangement, sequence reads were collapsed and filtered. For each sample, productive Simpson clonality was calculated by taking the square root of Simpson's diversity index across productive rearrangements. TCRdb holds this immuneACCESS table with in-frame rearrangements only. Some clones are missing; in checked studies, unresolved V genes explain under half, and the rest has no known cause. V and J calls and clone size are copied from that table; D and trimming were computed from the DNA. The table for this sample lists 230,000 or so clones; roughly 87% of them were counted only once. The ten largest clones represent about 2% of the sample.

This TCR derives from a man aged 40-49 years with active or convalescent COVID-19. The receptor chain draws on TRBV27 and TRBJ2-5; the junction holds 11 bases that match TRBD2. Sequenced sample: peripheral blood. The nucleotide sequence reads TGTGCCAGCAGTTTGCGACTAGCGGGACCTCCCATTACCCAAGAGACCCAGTACTTC. The resulting protein is CASSLRLAGPPITQETQYF.